Described below is a single TCR beta chain sequence and its context. The data derive from a study of shared clonotypes between healthy human individuals. Here immunoSEQ multiplex PCR was the method, and the copy in TCRdb shows in-frame clones only, minus some. This table has 2 million to 2.5 million clones, 85% to 95% appearing once. CD45RA+ naive and CD45RA-negative memory subsets were separated from CD4+ cells. The TCR comes from a man between 18 and 35 years old in good health. Some clones in this sample may be carry-over from other donors' samples. Sequencing was carried out using naive CD4+ T cells from PBMCs. Subset indicated: CD45RA+ positively selected.

This CDR3 reads CASSKEGIYNEQFF. The CDR3 nucleotides read TGTGCCAGCAGCAAGGAAGGGATTTACAATGAGCAGTTCTTC. The chain has TRBV2 and TRBJ2-1, with D uncertain. Per germline, CDR1 SNHLY and CDR2 FYNNEI. Trimming removed 6 bases from V and 4 bases from J, with 13 bases in between. This CDR3 has 14 residues.